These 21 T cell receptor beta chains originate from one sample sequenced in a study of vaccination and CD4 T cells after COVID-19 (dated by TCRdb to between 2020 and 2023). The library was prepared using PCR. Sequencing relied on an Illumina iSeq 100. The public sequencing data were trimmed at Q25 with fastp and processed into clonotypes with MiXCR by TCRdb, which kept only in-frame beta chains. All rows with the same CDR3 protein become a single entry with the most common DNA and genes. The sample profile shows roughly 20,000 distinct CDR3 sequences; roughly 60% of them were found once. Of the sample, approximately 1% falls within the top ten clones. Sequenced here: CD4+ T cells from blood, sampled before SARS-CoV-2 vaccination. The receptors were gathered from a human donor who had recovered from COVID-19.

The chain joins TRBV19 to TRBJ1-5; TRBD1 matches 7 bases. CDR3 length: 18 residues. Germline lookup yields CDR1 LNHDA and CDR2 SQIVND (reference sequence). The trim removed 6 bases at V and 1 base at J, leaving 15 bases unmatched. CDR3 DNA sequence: TGTGCCAGTAGGCGCCCCCTGACAGGGTCCAAGAGCAATCAGCCCCAGCATTTT. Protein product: CASRRPLTGSKSNQPQHF. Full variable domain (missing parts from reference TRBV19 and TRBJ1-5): DGGITQSPKYLFRKEGQNVTLSCEQNLNHDAMYWYRQDPGQGLRLIYYSQIVNDFQKGDIAEGYSVSREKKESFPLTVTSAQKNPTAFYLCASRRPLTGSKSNQPQHFGDGTRLSIL.

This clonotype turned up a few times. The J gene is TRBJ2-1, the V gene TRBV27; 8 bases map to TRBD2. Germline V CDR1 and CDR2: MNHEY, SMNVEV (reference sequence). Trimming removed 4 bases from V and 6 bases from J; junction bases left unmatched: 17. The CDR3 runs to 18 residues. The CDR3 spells CASSYYSSYPAGGNEQFF. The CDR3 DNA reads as TGTGCCAGCAGTTACTACTCTTCCTATCCCGCGGGAGGCAATGAGCAGTTCTTC.

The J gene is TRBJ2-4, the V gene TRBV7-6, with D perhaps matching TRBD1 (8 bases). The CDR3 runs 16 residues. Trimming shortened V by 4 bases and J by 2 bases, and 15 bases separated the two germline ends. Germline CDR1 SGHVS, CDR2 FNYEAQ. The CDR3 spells CASSSYRGGSKNIQYF. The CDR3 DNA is TGTGCCAGCAGCTCGTACAGGGGGGGATCCAAAAACATTCAGTACTTC. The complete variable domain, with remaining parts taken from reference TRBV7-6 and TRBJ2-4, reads GAGVSQSPRYKVTKRGQDVALRCDPISGHVSLYWYRQALGQGPEFLTYFNYEAQQDKSGLPNDRFSAERPEGSISTLTIQRTEQRDSAMYRCASSSYRGGSKNIQYFGAGTRLSVL.

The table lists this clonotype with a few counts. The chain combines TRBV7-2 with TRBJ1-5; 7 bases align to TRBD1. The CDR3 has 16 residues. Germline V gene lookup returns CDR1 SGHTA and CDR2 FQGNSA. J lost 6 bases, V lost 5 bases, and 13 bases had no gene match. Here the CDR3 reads CASSPHQGGNGQPQHF. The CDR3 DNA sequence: TGTGCCAGCAGCCCACACCAGGGGGGTAACGGTCAGCCCCAGCATTTT.

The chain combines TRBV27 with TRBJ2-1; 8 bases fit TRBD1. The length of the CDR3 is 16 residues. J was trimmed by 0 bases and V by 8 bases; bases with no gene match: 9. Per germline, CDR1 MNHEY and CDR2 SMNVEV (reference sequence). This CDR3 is CASRNGQGGSYNEQFF. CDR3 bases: TGTGCCAGCCGGAATGGACAGGGAGGCTCCTACAATGAGCAGTTCTTC.

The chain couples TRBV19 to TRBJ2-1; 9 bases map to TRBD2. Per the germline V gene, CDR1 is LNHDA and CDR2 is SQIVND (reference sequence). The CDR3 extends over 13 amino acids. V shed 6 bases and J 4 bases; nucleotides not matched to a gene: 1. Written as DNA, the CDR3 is TGTGCCAGTAGCCTAGCGGGGTACAATGAGCAGTTCTTC. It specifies CASSLAGYNEQFF. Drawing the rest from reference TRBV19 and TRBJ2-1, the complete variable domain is DGGITQSPKYLFRKEGQNVTLSCEQNLNHDAMYWYRQDPGQGLRLIYYSQIVNDFQKGDIAEGYSVSREKKESFPLTVTSAQKNPTAFYLCASSLAGYNEQFFGPGTRLTVL.

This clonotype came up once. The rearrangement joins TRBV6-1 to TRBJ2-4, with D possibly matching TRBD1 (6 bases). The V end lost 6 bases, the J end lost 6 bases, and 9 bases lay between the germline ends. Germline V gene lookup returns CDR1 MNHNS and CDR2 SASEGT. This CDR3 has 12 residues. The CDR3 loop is CASSQQGNIQYF. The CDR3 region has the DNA TGTGCCAGCAGCCAACAGGGAAACATTCAGTACTTC.

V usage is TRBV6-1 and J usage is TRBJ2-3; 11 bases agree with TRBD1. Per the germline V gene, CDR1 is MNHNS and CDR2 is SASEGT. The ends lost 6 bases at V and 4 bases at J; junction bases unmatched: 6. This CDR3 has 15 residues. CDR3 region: CASRLQGQGADTQYF. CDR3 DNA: TGTGCCAGCAGATTACAGGGACAGGGGGCAGATACGCAGTATTTT.

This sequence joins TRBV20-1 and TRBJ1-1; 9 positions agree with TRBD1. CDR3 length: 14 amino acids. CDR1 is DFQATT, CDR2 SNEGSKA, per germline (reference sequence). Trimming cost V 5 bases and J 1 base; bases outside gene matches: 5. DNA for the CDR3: TGCAGTGCTGCACAGGGGGCACAGAACACTGAAGCTTTCTTT. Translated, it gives CSAAQGAQNTEAFF.

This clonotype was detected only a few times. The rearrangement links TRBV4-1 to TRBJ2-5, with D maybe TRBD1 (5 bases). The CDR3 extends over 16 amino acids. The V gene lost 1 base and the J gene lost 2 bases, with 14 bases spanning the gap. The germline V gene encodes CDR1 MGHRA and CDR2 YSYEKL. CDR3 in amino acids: CASSQGGWAGQETQYF. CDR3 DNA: TGCGCCAGCAGCCAAGGGGGATGGGCAGGGCAAGAGACCCAGTACTTC.

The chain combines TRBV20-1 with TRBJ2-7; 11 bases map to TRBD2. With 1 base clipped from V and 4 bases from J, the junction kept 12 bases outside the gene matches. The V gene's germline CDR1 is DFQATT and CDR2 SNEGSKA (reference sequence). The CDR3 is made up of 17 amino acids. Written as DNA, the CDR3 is TGCAGTGCTAGAGGAGCGATTAGCGGGAGGGGTCGGTACGAGCAGTACTTC. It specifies CSARGAISGRGRYEQYF.

The chain's CDR3 is CASSQRTSGINESSYEQYF. CDR3 bases: TGCGCCAGCAGTCAACGGACTAGCGGGATTAATGAGTCCTCCTACGAGCAGTACTTC. The chain couples TRBV23-1 to TRBJ2-7; 12 bases map to TRBD2. TRBV23-1 is known as an ORF, though its function is uncertain. The trim removed 2 bases at V and 0 bases at J, leaving 11 bases unmatched. The length of the CDR3 is 19 residues.

CDR3 DNA: TGTGCCAGCAGTGAGCGATGGGACAGGGTTACAGAGACCCAGTACTTC. Amino acid sequence: CASSERWDRVTETQYF. This chain links TRBV6-1 with TRBJ2-5; 9 bases align to TRBD1. CDR1 is MNHNS, CDR2 SASEGT, per germline. The CDR3 length is 16 residues. V dropped 3 bases and J dropped 4; count of bases not matched to a gene: 9.

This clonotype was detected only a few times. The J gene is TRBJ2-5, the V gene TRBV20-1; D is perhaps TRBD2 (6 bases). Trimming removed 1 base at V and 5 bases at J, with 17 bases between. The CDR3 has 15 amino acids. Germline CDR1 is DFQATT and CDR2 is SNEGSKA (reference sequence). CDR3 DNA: TGCAGTGCTAGAGCCCCGCCGGGGGTACACGAGACCCAGTACTTC. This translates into CSARAPPGVHETQYF.

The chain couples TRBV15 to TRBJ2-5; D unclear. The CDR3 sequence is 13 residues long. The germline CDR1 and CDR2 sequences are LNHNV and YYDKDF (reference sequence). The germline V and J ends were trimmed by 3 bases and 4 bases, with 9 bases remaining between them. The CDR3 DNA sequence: TGTGCCACCAGCAGGCAGGTCCGAGAGACCCAGTACTTC. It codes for CATSRQVRETQYF.

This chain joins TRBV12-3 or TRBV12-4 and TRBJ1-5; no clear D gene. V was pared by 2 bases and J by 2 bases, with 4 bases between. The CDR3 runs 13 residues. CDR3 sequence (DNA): TGTGCCAGCAGTTTAATGCGCAATCAGCCCCAGCATTTT. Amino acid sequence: CASSLMRNQPQHF.

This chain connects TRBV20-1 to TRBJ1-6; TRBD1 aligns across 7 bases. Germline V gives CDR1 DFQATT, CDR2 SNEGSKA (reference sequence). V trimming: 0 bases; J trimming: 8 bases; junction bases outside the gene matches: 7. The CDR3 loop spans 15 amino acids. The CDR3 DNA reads TGCAGTGCTAGAGACCCGACAGGGAAGGATTCACCCCTCCACTTT. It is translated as CSARDPTGKDSPLHF.

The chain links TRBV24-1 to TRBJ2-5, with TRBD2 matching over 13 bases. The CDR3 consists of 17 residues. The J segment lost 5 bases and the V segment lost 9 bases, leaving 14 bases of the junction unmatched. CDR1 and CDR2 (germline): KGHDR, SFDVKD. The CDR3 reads CATGTAEGLAGAETQYF. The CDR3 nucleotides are TGTGCCACCGGGACTGCTGAAGGACTAGCGGGAGCGGAGACCCAGTACTTC.

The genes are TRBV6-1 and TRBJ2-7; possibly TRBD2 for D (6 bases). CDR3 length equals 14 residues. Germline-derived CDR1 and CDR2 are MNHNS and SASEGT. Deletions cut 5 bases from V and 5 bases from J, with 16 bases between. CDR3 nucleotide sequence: TGTGCCAGCAGTCCCTACGGGGGAATCCACGAGCAGTACTTC. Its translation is CASSPYGGIHEQYF.

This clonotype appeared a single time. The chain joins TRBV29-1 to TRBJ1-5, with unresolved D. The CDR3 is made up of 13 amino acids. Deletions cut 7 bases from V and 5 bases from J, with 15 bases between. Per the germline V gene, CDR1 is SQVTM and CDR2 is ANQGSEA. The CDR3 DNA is TGCAGCGCCGCCGTGAGGAGTGATCAGCCCCAGCATTTT. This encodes CSAAVRSDQPQHF.

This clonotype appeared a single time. CDR3: CASRPGQGFTDTQYF. Written as DNA, the CDR3 is TGTGCCAGCAGGCCGGGACAGGGTTTCACAGATACGCAGTATTTT. The genes are TRBV5-4 and TRBJ2-3; 9 nucleotides align to TRBD1. Germline loops: CDR1 SGHNT, CDR2 YYREEE (reference sequence). V trimming: 5 bases; J trimming: 2 bases; junction bases outside the gene matches: 6. The CDR3 extends over 15 amino acids.